This TCR beta chain appears in the sequencing data of a study of cytomegalovirus exposure and HLA in healthy donors. With 2 bases removed from V and 5 bases from J, the gap between germline ends came to 12 bases. This CDR3 comprises 14 residues. Per the germline V gene, CDR1 is LNHDA and CDR2 is SQIVND (reference sequence). Primers for the PCR totalled 60 Vbeta and 13 Jbeta. Profiling relied on immunoSEQ multiplex PCR, and the TCRdb table lists in-frame clones only, not all of them. The sample comprises roughly 100,000 clones, over 60% of which are singletons, and 5% to 6% rests with the top ten. On this clone: Its antigen is not identified.

General study points: Cytomegalovirus-associated status was assigned to around 160 TCR beta chains. A later analysis found common viral pathogens apparently linked to several of the most significant clusters. Approximately 18,000 TCR beta sequences were associated with HLA alleles at 0.05 false discovery rate in a later analysis.

V and J are TRBV19 and TRBJ2-5; weak D call: TRBD1 (5 bases). Sequencing was performed on PBMCs. This clonotype originated in a woman aged 18 to 35 in good health and CMV-seropositive. In DNA, the CDR3 is TGTGCCAGTAGTATACAGGGAAGGACGGAGACCCAGTACTTC. It specifies CASSIQGRTETQYF. Supplemented by reference TRBV19 and TRBJ2-5, the full variable domain reads DGGITQSPKYLFRKEGQNVTLSCEQNLNHDAMYWYRQDPGQGLRLIYYSQIVNDFQKGDIAEGYSVSREKKESFPLTVTSAQKNPTAFYLCASSIQGRTETQYFGPGTRLLVL.